The T cell receptor beta chain under discussion was sequenced for a study of CD8 T cells in Susac syndrome. TCR beta sequences were obtained from blood CD8+ and CD4+ T cells. The recently defined diagnostic criteria for definite or probable disease were met by the Susac syndrome patients. The authors negatively isolated CD8+ and CD4+ T cells and FACS-enriched TEMRA cells. Random hexamers were used to reverse transcribe roughly 0.45 to 1 ug of RNA. TCRdb processed the immunoSEQ multiplex PCR reads anew with MiXCR; each CDR3 protein has one entry. The table records about 190,000 distinct CDR3 sequences, 90% to 97% of them present only once. The CDR3 loop spans 13 amino acids. V was cut by 3 bases and J by 2 bases, with 8 bases left in between. Germline CDR1 LGHNT, CDR2 FRNRAP.

This rearrangement joins TRBV12-5 to TRBJ2-7; D is unresolved. This clonotype originated in a human donor with Susac syndrome. The material sequenced was CD4+ T cells from PBMCs. The CDR3 sequence: CASGLMGTYEQYF. The CDR3 coding sequence is TGTGCTAGTGGTTTAATGGGGACCTACGAGCAGTACTTC.